Below are 8 T cell receptor beta chains sequenced from a single sample in a study of T cells in Graves' hyperthyroidism and ophthalmopathy. TCR beta CDR3 regions were amplified from RNA. In the first-round RT-PCR of the TCR CDR3, the HTBI primer set was used. TCRdb passed the multiplex PCR reads through MiXCR, listing each CDR3 protein once. The table shows around 500,000 distinct CDR3 sequences, with roughly 22% occurring only once. Sequencing was performed on blood. Receptors originate from a woman in her seventies with Graves' ophthalmopathy.

This clonotype was found many times. V and J are TRBV28 and TRBJ1-6, with 7 bases aligning to TRBD1. CDR3 size: 17 residues. Per germline, CDR1 MDHEN and CDR2 SYDVKM. J gave up 0 bases and V 5 bases, and 7 bases lay outside the gene matches. The CDR3 sequence: CASSTPGQSSYNSPLHF. The CDR3 DNA reads TGTGCCAGCAGTACACCGGGACAGAGCTCCTATAATTCACCCCTCCACTTT.

This clonotype was seen more than once but under ten times. The rearrangement joins TRBV19 to TRBJ2-1; 9 nucleotides match TRBD1. Germline trimming cut 4 bases from V and 7 bases from J; bases unmatched to any gene: 14. Germline values: CDR1 LNHDA, CDR2 SQIVND (reference sequence). The CDR3 runs to 17 residues. Here the CDR3 reads CASSSGTGRSLRNEQFF. The CDR3 region has the DNA TGTGCCAGTAGTAGTGGGACAGGGCGAAGTTTGAGGAATGAGCAGTTCTTC.

A few counts support this clonotype. This rearrangement joins TRBV6-1 to TRBJ2-2; D is perhaps TRBD2 (5 bases). The germline V gene encodes CDR1 MNHNS and CDR2 SASEGT. The CDR3 is made up of 17 amino acids. V was trimmed by 8 bases and J by 1 base, leaving 20 bases between them. The CDR3 bases are TGTGCCAGCGTACCCCAGGCGAGAGGGATGAACACCGGGGAGCTGTTTTTT. Its translation: CASVPQARGMNTGELFF.

This chain uses TRBV30 with TRBJ1-5; TRBD1 might be the D (6 bases). Germline V gene sequence: CDR1 GTSNPN, CDR2 SVGIG (reference sequence). This CDR3 is built from 13 residues. V was trimmed by 5 bases and J by 2 bases, leaving 10 bases between them. The CDR3 DNA reads TGTGCCTGGGGGGACACGGGCAATCAGCCCCAGCATTTT. Translating it yields CAWGDTGNQPQHF.

The chain uses TRBV28 and TRBJ2-6, with D perhaps matching TRBD2 (6 bases). Trimming took 6 bases from V and 3 from J, leaving 12 bases between them. The length of the CDR3 is 15 residues. The germline CDR1 and CDR2 sequences are MDHEN and SYDVKM. The CDR3 DNA reads TGTGCCAGCAGAACGCAGGGAGGTGGGGCCAACGTCCTGACTTTC. Protein sequence: CASRTQGGGANVLTF.

This clonotype was seen ten or more times. V gene TRBV2 combines with J gene TRBJ1-4; D not resolved. Germline CDR1 reads SNHLY; CDR2 reads FYNNEI. This CDR3 has 14 amino acids. V was trimmed by 6 bases and J by 7 bases, leaving 15 bases between them. DNA of the CDR3: TGTGCCAGCAGAGATGACATGGTCGGTGAAAAACTGTTTTTT. Translated: CASRDDMVGEKLFF.

This chain connects TRBV18 to TRBJ2-3; the match to TRBD2 covers 11 bases. Trimming removed 4 bases from V and 7 bases from J; junction bases left unmatched: 10. CDR3 length: 16 residues. CDR1 KGHSH and CDR2 LQKENI come from the germline V gene. The CDR3 nucleotides read TGTGCCAGCTCACTAATAACTAGCGGGAGATGGAATACGCAGTATTTT. It encodes CASSLITSGRWNTQYF.

This clonotype was seen ten or more times. This chain uses TRBV30 with TRBJ1-5; 7 bases are shared with TRBD1. The junction had 4 bases not matched to a gene; V was cut back by 5 bases and J by 6 bases. CDR3 size: 12 residues. Germline V gene data show CDR1 as GTSNPN and CDR2 as SVGIG (reference sequence). DNA for the CDR3: TGTGCCTGGGACAGGGAGACTCAGCCCCAGCATTTT. Its protein product is CAWDRETQPQHF.